The 24 T cell receptor beta chains below come from one sample, sequenced in a study of blood T cell repertoires in COVID-19. Assay used: immunoSEQ multiplex PCR; TCRdb lists only in-frame clones, some missing. The profile shows more than 140,000 clones, approximately 82% of them singletons. The sequencing sample was made of peripheral blood. The receptor source for this set is a woman between 50 and 59 years old in a cohort sampled during active or convalescent COVID-19.

The rearrangement joins TRBV5-1 to TRBJ2-3; 9 nucleotides agree with TRBD2. V was pared by 3 bases and J by 2 bases, with 10 bases of the junction left unmatched. CDR3 length: 17 residues. Germline V gene data show CDR1 as SGHRS and CDR2 as YFSETQ. The CDR3 loop reads CASSSQGRGGTTDTQYF. CDR3 coding DNA: TGCGCCAGCAGCTCCCAGGGGCGGGGGGGAACCACAGATACGCAGTATTTT.

The gene calls are TRBV10-2 and TRBJ2-7; 8 bases map to TRBD1. The CDR3 runs to 15 residues. V lost 5 bases and J lost 5; bases outside the gene matches: 11. Germline CDR1 reads WSHSY; CDR2 reads SAAADI. Here the CDR3 reads CASSIIGQGSHEQYF. Written as DNA, the CDR3 is TGCGCCAGCAGTATAATTGGACAGGGCAGCCACGAGCAGTACTTC.

J is TRBJ2-1 and V is TRBV10-1; 8 bases agree with TRBD1. The germline V gene has CDR1 WNHNN and CDR2 SYGVQD (reference sequence). This CDR3 is 12 amino acids long. V lost 6 bases and J lost 10; bases outside the gene matches: 5. CDR3 loop: CASRSDREEQFF. The DNA of the CDR3 is TGCGCCAGCAGATCGGACAGGGAGGAGCAGTTCTTC.

This chain joins TRBV7-6 and TRBJ1-2, with 7 nucleotides matching TRBD1. The germline V gene encodes CDR1 SGHVS and CDR2 FNYEAQ. This CDR3 is built from 18 residues. V was pared by 5 bases and J by 4 bases, with 19 bases of the junction left unmatched. For the CDR3, the DNA is TGTGCCAGCAGCAGCAAAACCGGGACAGCCAACACCGGCTATGGCTACACCTTC. It codes for CASSSKTGTANTGYGYTF.

The chain links TRBV6-6 to TRBJ2-3, with TRBD2 matching over 13 bases. Germline loops: CDR1 MNHNY, CDR2 SVGAGI (reference sequence). CDR3 length: 13 residues. The CDR3: CAAGGLAGNTQYF. For the CDR3, the DNA is TGTGCTGCGGGGGGACTAGCGGGGAATACGCAGTATTTT.

The chain recombines TRBV6-1 with TRBJ2-3, with a tentative D call TRBD2 (6 bases). Germline lookup yields CDR1 MNHNS and CDR2 SASEGT. V gave up 1 base and J gave up 6 bases, with 14 bases separating them. The CDR3 extends over 15 amino acids. The CDR3 sequence is CASSEGVWGRDTQYF. The DNA of the CDR3 is TGTGCCAGCAGTGAAGGTGTGTGGGGGAGGGATACGCAGTATTTT.

This clone was counted only a few times. The gene calls are TRBV6-5 and TRBJ1-1; weak D call: TRBD1 (6 bases). CDR1 MNHEY and CDR2 SVGAGI come from the germline V gene. V dropped 7 bases and J dropped 4 bases, with 13 bases sitting between them. The CDR3 has 13 residues. Here the CDR3 DNA reads TGTGCCAGCACTCAGGGGACCTTCACTGAAGCTTTCTTT. Translated: CASTQGTFTEAFF.

This chain links TRBV12-3 or TRBV12-4 with TRBJ1-6; 7 nucleotides line up with TRBD1. V trimming: 4 bases; J trimming: 10 bases; junction bases outside the gene matches: 4. The CDR3 length is 13 residues. CDR3 loop: CASSYRGGSPLHF. For the CDR3, the DNA is TGTGCCAGCAGTTACAGGGGAGGCTCACCCCTCCACTTT.

V and J are TRBV11-1 and TRBJ1-1; no clear D. V was cut by 6 bases and J by 4 bases, with 9 bases left in between. The germline V gene encodes CDR1 SGHAT and CDR2 FQDESV (reference sequence). The CDR3 sequence is 12 residues long. This CDR3 reads CASRRVATEAFF. The CDR3 nucleotides read TGTGCCAGCAGGCGTGTCGCCACTGAAGCTTTCTTT.

V is TRBV6-1 and J is TRBJ1-3; D unresolved. Germline V gene sequence: CDR1 MNHNS, CDR2 SASEGT. This CDR3 region has 16 residues. The V gene lost 4 bases and the J gene lost 0 bases, with 13 bases spanning the gap. The CDR3 reads CASSAVSIRSGNTIYF. CDR3 nucleotide sequence: TGTGCCAGCAGTGCAGTATCCATCCGCTCTGGAAACACCATATATTTT.

This CDR3 is CASSLRTTSSYNEQFF. The CDR3 nucleotides read TGTGCCAGCAGCTTAAGGACGACTAGCTCCTACAATGAGCAGTTCTTC. The gene calls are TRBV7-3 and TRBJ2-1; D is possibly TRBD2 (6 bases). Germline CDR1 SGHTA, CDR2 FQGTGA. CDR3 size: 16 residues. V was pared by 1 base and J by 0 bases, with 10 bases between.

The rearrangement uses TRBV4-1 and TRBJ1-2; a weak D match, TRBD1 (6 bases). Trimming took 1 base from V and 8 from J, leaving 11 bases between them. Germline CDR1 reads MGHRA; CDR2 reads YSYEKL. This CDR3 comprises 13 residues. This chain's CDR3 is CASSQGSGDGYTF. CDR3 in DNA: TGCGCCAGCAGCCAAGGCTCAGGGGACGGCTACACCTTC.

The V and J genes are TRBV18 and TRBJ2-7; maybe TRBD1 (6 bases). With 3 bases removed from V and 3 bases from J, the gap between germline ends came to 15 bases. The CDR3 consists of 15 residues. The germline gives CDR1 KGHSH, CDR2 LQKENI. The CDR3 DNA reads as TGTGCCAGCTCACCCAAACGGACAGCTCACTACGAGCAGTACTTC. This codes for CASSPKRTAHYEQYF.

V usage is TRBV5-1 and J usage is TRBJ1-1; D call uncertain. The germline V and J ends were trimmed by 2 bases and 0 bases, with 8 bases remaining between them. Germline values: CDR1 SGHRS, CDR2 YFSETQ. This CDR3 has 14 amino acids. This chain's CDR3 is CASSLIGVNTEAFF. The CDR3 DNA is TGCGCCAGCAGCTTAATCGGGGTGAACACTGAAGCTTTCTTT.

The V call is TRBV12-5, the J call TRBJ2-3; 10 bases are shared with TRBD1. J was trimmed by 2 bases and V by 4 bases; bases with no gene match: 3. The CDR3 extends over 15 amino acids. The germline gives CDR1 LGHNT, CDR2 FRNRAP. The CDR3 is CASGSGQGLTDTQYF. The CDR3, as DNA: TGTGCTAGTGGTTCGGGACAGGGGCTCACAGATACGCAGTATTTT.

This rearrangement joins TRBV5-1 to TRBJ2-7; 8 nucleotides line up with TRBD1. The CDR3 has 15 amino acids. Unmatched junction bases numbered 8, after V lost 4 bases and J lost 2 bases. Germline assignment: CDR1 SGHRS and CDR2 YFSETQ. CDR3 nucleotides: TGCGCCAGCAGCAACAATCCGGACAGGGCCTACGAGCAGTACTTC. The encoded protein is CASSNNPDRAYEQYF.

In DNA, the CDR3 is TGTGCCTGGGCAGGATTTTGGACTGGAAACACCATATATTTT. This sequence encodes CAWAGFWTGNTIYF. The chain is built from TRBV30 and TRBJ1-3; D is ambiguous. CDR1 is GTSNPN, CDR2 SVGIG, per germline (reference sequence). The germline V and J ends were trimmed by 5 bases and 2 bases, with 13 bases remaining between them. The CDR3 is 14 residues long.

This chain uses TRBV10-3 with TRBJ1-6; D call uncertain. V dropped 8 bases and J dropped 5 bases, with 7 bases sitting between them. This CDR3 region has 12 residues. Germline assignment: CDR1 ENHRY and CDR2 SYGVKD. DNA of the CDR3: TGTGCCATCGGAGGGAATAATTCACCCCTCCACTTT. Residues: CAIGGNNSPLHF.

This chain connects TRBV3-1 (or the pseudogene TRBV3-2) to TRBJ1-3; D ambiguous. Germline V CDR1 and CDR2: LGHDT, YNNKEL (reference sequence). The CDR3 totals 17 residues. Trimming removed 1 base from V and 5 bases from J, with 18 bases in between. CDR3 coding DNA: TGTGCCAGCAGCCAAGGGGGTATCACAGCGGGCCGAAACACCATATATTTT. Its protein is CASSQGGITAGRNTIYF.

V gene TRBV5-6 combines with J gene TRBJ2-7; tentatively, D is TRBD2 (5 bases). With 2 bases removed from V and 5 bases from J, the gap between germline ends came to 11 bases. Germline V gene data show CDR1 as SGHDT and CDR2 as YYEEEE. This CDR3 comprises 13 residues. In DNA form, the CDR3 reads TGTGCCAGCAGCTTCGGGGTTGGGGACGAGCAGTACTTC. Protein: CASSFGVGDEQYF.

The chain combines TRBV6-5 with TRBJ2-7, with 7 bases identical to TRBD1. The CDR3 length is 14 residues. The V segment lost 2 bases and the J segment 6 bases; nucleotides outside the gene matches: 7. Germline V lookup: CDR1 MNHEY, CDR2 SVGAGI. CDR3 nucleotide sequence: TGTGCCAGCAGTTACGCGACAGGGCAGAGCGAGCAGTACTTC. Translated: CASSYATGQSEQYF.

The chain joins TRBV6-2 or TRBV6-3 to TRBJ1-6; TRBD1 matches at 9 bases. V shed 4 bases and J 10 bases; nucleotides not matched to a gene: 8. The length of the CDR3 is 15 residues. From germline, CDR1 is MNHEY and CDR2 SVGEGT. The CDR3 sequence: CASSSAGTGRSPLHF. The CDR3 DNA reads as TGTGCCAGCAGTTCCGCCGGGACAGGGCGATCACCCCTCCACTTT.

This chain uses TRBV18 with TRBJ1-3; no clear D. Germline CDR1 and CDR2: KGHSH and LQKENI. V lost 2 bases to trimming and J lost 2 bases, with 10 bases between them. The CDR3 totals 15 residues. The CDR3 nucleotides are TGTGCCAGCTCACCAACAAGTGTTACTGGAAACACCATATATTTT. The encoded protein is CASSPTSVTGNTIYF. The full variable domain, completed using reference TRBV18 and TRBJ1-3, is NAGVMQNPRHLVRRRGQEARLRCSPMKGHSHVYWYRQLPEEGLKFMVYLQKENIIDESGMPKERFSAEFPKEGPSILRIQQVVRGDSAAYFCASSPTSVTGNTIYFGEGSWLTVV.

This clone was observed a few times. The V and J genes are TRBV29-1 and TRBJ2-7; a weak D match, TRBD2 (6 bases). From germline, CDR1 is SQVTM and CDR2 ANQGSEA. Trimming cost V 4 bases and J 3 bases, with 7 bases left between them. CDR3 length: 11 amino acids. The CDR3 nucleotides are TGCAGCGTTGTGGGGGGCTACGAGCAGTACTTC. The encoded protein is CSVVGGYEQYF.